This is a list of T cell receptor beta chains from one sample in a study of CD8+CD57+ T cells in acquired aplastic anemia. TCRdb re-called the reads with MiXCR, one entry per CDR3 protein. The sample comprises 310,000 or so distinct CDR3 sequences, 45% to 65% of which are singletons, and 1.3% rests with the top ten. The sample consisted of sorted CD4+, CD8+, or CD8+CD57+ T cells (not recorded which) from PBMCs. All receptors derive from a human donor with aplastic anemia. The CDR3 runs from the conserved cysteine through the conserved F or W. A D gene is named only where the DNA matches it firmly. The size of a clone is reported for some rows only, either as once, few or many, or as a class for expanded clones.

CDR3 protein	CDR3 DNA	D gene	clone size	V gene	J gene
CATRGVGELFF	TGTGCCACCAGGGGGGTAGGGGAGCTGTTTTTT	-	medium-sized	TRBV15	TRBJ2-2
CASRTGQRMNTEAFF	TGTGCCAGCAGAACAGGACAGAGGATGAACACTGAAGCTTTCTTT	-	many	TRBV27	TRBJ1-1
CASSFGFNQPQHF	TGTGCCAGCAGCTTTGGGTTCAATCAGCCCCAGCATTTT	-	many	TRBV5-8	TRBJ1-5
CATSLTQETQYF	TGTGCCACCAGCCTTACCCAAGAGACCCAGTACTTC	-	-	TRBV15	TRBJ2-5
CSARDRQVGGSTLHF	TGCAGTGCTAGAGATCGGCAGGTCGGCGGTTCAACCCTCCACTTT	-	few	TRBV20-1	TRBJ1-6
CSARSGLTYEQYF	TGCAGTGCTAGAAGCGGTTTGACCTACGAGCAGTACTTC	-	many	TRBV20-1	TRBJ2-7
CASSPTGRREKLFF	TGTGCCAGTAGTCCGACCGGGAGACGGGAAAAACTGTTTTTT	-	-	TRBV19	TRBJ1-4
CASSLVSGYSPLHF	TGTGCCAGCAGTTTAGTGTCGGGTTATTCACCCCTCCACTTT	-	many	TRBV27	TRBJ1-6
CAISGFLGQGSHEQYF	TGTGCCATCAGTGGCTTTCTAGGACAGGGGTCCCACGAGCAGTACTTC	TRBD1	-	TRBV10-3	TRBJ2-7
CSAQSGTADTQYF	TGCAGTGCCCAAAGCGGGACAGCAGATACGCAGTATTTT	-	-	TRBV20-1	TRBJ2-3
CASSRWTEFYYGYTF	TGCGCCAGCAGCCGATGGACAGAGTTTTACTATGGCTACACCTTC	-	-	TRBV7-3	TRBJ1-2
CASSRDRGYSPLHF	TGTGCCAGCAGCCGGGACAGGGGGTATTCACCCCTCCACTTT	TRBD1	-	TRBV5-6	TRBJ1-6
CASSRASSQETQYF	TGTGCCAGCAGCCGGGCGTCGAGCCAAGAGACCCAGTACTTC	-	many	TRBV7-2	TRBJ2-5
CASSLAEGRSGTGHTF	TGCGCCAGCAGCTTGGCCGAAGGGAGGTCTGGGACAGGACACACCTTC	TRBD1	many	TRBV5-1	TRBJ1-2
CASSPRQGNSNNSPLHF	TGTGCCAGCAGCCCAAGACAGGGAAACTCAAATAATTCACCCCTCCACTTT	TRBD1	-	TRBV7-9	TRBJ1-6
CSARVTGSRETQYF	TGCAGTGCTAGGGTCACAGGGTCTCGGGAGACCCAGTACTTC	-	many	TRBV20-1	TRBJ2-5